These T cell receptor beta chains were read from a single sample in a study of T cells after posttransplantation cyclophosphamide. Assay: immunoSEQ multiplex PCR; the TCRdb copy retains only in-frame clones and omits some. The sample has about 11,000 clones, around 81% seen once. Specimen: PBMCs, collected 1755 days after allogeneic stem cell transplant with posttransplant cyclophosphamide. These receptors all stem from a female patient in her 50s who received an allogeneic stem cell transplant from a related donor, was CMV-positive, and had no GVHD. Some of the T cells might come from the graft donor. The CDR3 runs from the conserved cysteine through the conserved F or W. D genes are given only for firm matches. Size is stated for part of the rows, as once, few or many counts, or as a class when the clone is expanded.

length	V	D	J	size	CDR3	DNA
14	TRBV5-1	NA	TRBJ1-4	NA	CASSLGGDNEKLFF	TGCGCCAGCAGCTTGGGCGGCGACAATGAAAAACTGTTTTTT
15	TRBV27	TRBD2	TRBJ2-5	NA	CASSLFAERGETQYF	TGTGCCAGCAGTTTATTCGCCGAGCGGGGAGAGACCCAGTACTTC
11	TRBV19	NA	TRBJ2-7	NA	CASSEAGEQYF	TGTGCCAGTAGTGAGGCCGGCGAGCAGTACTTC
14	TRBV28	NA	TRBJ1-1	NA	CASRGLWGIPEAFF	TGTGCCAGCAGGGGGCTCTGGGGTATCCCTGAAGCTTTCTTT
13	TRBV19	TRBD1	TRBJ2-1	NA	CASSMGTANEQFF	TGTGCCAGTAGTATGGGGACAGCTAATGAGCAGTTCTTC
14	TRBV29-1	NA	TRBJ1-2	NA	CSVWAIVSNYGYTF	TGCAGCGTTTGGGCCATTGTCAGTAACTATGGCTACACCTTC
12	TRBV19	TRBD1	TRBJ1-2	few	CASGGQGYGYTF	TGTGCCAGTGGGGGACAGGGCTATGGCTACACCTTC
14	TRBV19	TRBD2	TRBJ2-7	NA	CATTHRDYPYEQYF	TGTGCCACCACTCACCGGGACTACCCCTACGAGCAGTACTTC
16	TRBV5-4	NA	TRBJ1-2	NA	CASSSESPGGLYGYTF	TGTGCCAGCAGCTCCGAATCTCCTGGGGGACTCTATGGCTACACCTTC
17	TRBV19	TRBD2	TRBJ2-7	NA	CASSDGLAGVNGYEQYF	TGTGCCAGTAGTGATGGACTAGCGGGAGTCAACGGTTACGAGCAGTACTTC
15	TRBV6-5	NA	TRBJ2-6	NA	CASSYTGTGANVLTF	TGTGCCAGCAGTTACACAGGGACAGGGGCCAACGTCCTGACTTTC